The clone carrying this T cell receptor beta chain was counted a few times. After removal of 0 bases from V and 10 bases from J, the junction contained 10 bases not matched to a gene. The CDR3 sequence is 16 residues long. Germline CDR1 and CDR2: LGHDT and YNNKEL (reference sequence). The sample belongs to a study of blood T cells in healthy people across ages. Primed by a sample-barcoded 5' primer and a J-beta primer mix, a second PCR proceeded for 7 to 11 cycles. Via MiXCR, TCRdb re-called the 5' RACE reads, giving one row per CDR3 protein. The sample consists of hundreds of thousands of distinct CDR3 sequences, roughly 21% of them appearing once.

The material sequenced was blood. This chain links TRBV3-1 with TRBJ2-1; TRBD2 agrees at 9 bases. The clonotype comes from a man in his 70s in good health. The CDR3 DNA sequence: TGTGCCAGCAGCCAAGAGCGGCTAGCGGGATTCGGGGAGCAGTTCTTC. Translating it yields CASSQERLAGFGEQFF.